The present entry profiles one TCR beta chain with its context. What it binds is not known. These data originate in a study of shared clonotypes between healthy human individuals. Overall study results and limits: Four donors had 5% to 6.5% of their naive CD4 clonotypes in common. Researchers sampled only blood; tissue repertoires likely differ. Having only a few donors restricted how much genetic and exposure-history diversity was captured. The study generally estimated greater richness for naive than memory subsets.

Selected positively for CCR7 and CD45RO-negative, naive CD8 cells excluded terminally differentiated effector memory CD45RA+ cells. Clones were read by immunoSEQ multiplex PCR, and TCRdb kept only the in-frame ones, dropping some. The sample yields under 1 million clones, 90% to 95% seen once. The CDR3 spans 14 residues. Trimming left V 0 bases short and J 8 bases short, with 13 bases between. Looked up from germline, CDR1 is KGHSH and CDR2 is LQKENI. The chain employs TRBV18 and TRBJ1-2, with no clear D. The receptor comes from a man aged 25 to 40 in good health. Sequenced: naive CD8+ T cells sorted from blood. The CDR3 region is CASSPPNPLGGYTF. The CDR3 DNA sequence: TGTGCCAGCTCACCACCGAACCCTCTTGGCGGCTACACCTTC.